This TCR beta chain was recovered during a study of control samples from healthy donors and cancer patients. Losses at the gene ends were 3 bases for V and 3 bases for J; bases not matched to a gene: 10. This CDR3 comprises 16 residues. Germline V gives CDR1 LNHDA, CDR2 SQIVND (reference sequence). Libraries were prepared by immunoSEQ multiplex PCR; TCRdb keeps only in-frame clonotypes and omits some of them. The repertoire holds 70,000 to 85,000 clones, with around 84% as singletons. Sequenced: PBMCs. This sequence originates from a man aged 55 to 70 with head and neck cancer. This sequence joins TRBV19 and TRBJ2-7, with 8 bases that match TRBD2. The CDR3 here is CASSIFGSGTFYEQYF. As DNA, the CDR3 is TGTGCCAGTAGTATCTTCGGTAGCGGGACCTTCTACGAGCAGTACTTC.